Listed below are T cell receptor beta chains from one sample, sequenced in a study of human T cells and chemical hapten exposure. TCRdb re-called the RACE reads with MiXCR, one entry per CDR3 protein. The data hold fewer than 85,000 distinct CDR3 sequences, with approximately 10% observed a single time. Material: whole blood, obtained in connection with sensitization to the hapten diphenylcyclopropenone (DPC). These receptors originate from a man between 18 and 29 years old with alopecia areata. Some clones in this sample may be carry-over from other donors' samples. Both conserved end residues are part of each CDR3. Each record gives: V gene, D gene, J gene, clone size, CDR3 protein, CDR3 DNA. D genes are given only for firm matches. Some rows have no size entry. The others give once, few or many, or a class for an expanded clone.

>TRBV20-1|-|TRBJ2-4|few
CSASLGENIQYF
TGCAGTGCTAGTCTGGGCGAAAACATTCAGTACTTC
>TRBV20-1|-|TRBJ1-2|many
CSASRVSLGYGYTF
TGCAGTGCTAGTCGAGTTTCACTTGGTTATGGCTACACCTTC
>TRBV5-1|-|TRBJ1-6|many
CASSLAQGMPPLHF
TGCGCCAGCAGCTTGGCTCAGGGTATGCCACCCCTCCACTTT
>TRBV6-5|-|TRBJ1-4|many
CASSPSLGSDEKLFF
TGTGCCAGCAGTCCCTCGTTGGGGTCTGATGAAAAACTGTTTTTT
>TRBV2|TRBD1|TRBJ1-2|-
CASSEGRGRIGYGYTF
TGTGCCAGCAGTGAAGGCAGGGGGCGAATAGGCTATGGCTACACCTTC
>TRBV29-1|TRBD1|TRBJ1-2|many
CSVGTGGRVYGYTF
TGCAGCGTTGGTACAGGGGGAAGGGTCTATGGCTACACCTTC
>TRBV5-1|-|TRBJ1-1|many
CASSLRGLGSNTEAFF
TGCGCCAGCAGCTTGAGGGGTTTGGGCAGTAACACTGAAGCTTTCTTT
>TRBV7-3|-|TRBJ2-1|many
CASSLTSVYNEQFF
TGTGCCAGCAGCTTAACCAGTGTTTACAATGAGCAGTTCTTC
>TRBV12-3/TRBV12-4|-|TRBJ2-5|few
CASSLVGGGSQQTQYF
TGTGCCAGCAGTTTAGTTGGGGGAGGAAGTCAACAGACCCAGTACTTC
>TRBV28|TRBD1|TRBJ2-7|few
CASTDRGSYEQYF
TGTGCCAGTACGGACAGGGGGTCCTACGAGCAGTACTTC